This paragraph reports one T cell receptor (beta chain). Antigen: not known. The sample originates from a study of cytomegalovirus exposure and HLA in healthy donors. Study observations and caveats: For presence/absence analyses, sequencing depth was assumed to be roughly uniform across donors. CMV serostatus was the only recorded immune exposure for donors.

Both 60 Vbeta primers and 13 Jbeta primers went into the PCR. Sequencing was performed with immunoSEQ multiplex PCR; in TCRdb, only in-frame clones are kept and a portion is missing. The sample totals some 160,000 clones. Germline CDR1 reads MNHEY; CDR2 reads SMNVEV (reference sequence). The V and J ends lost 5 bases and 8 bases respectively, with 21 bases between them. The CDR3 loop spans 16 amino acids. The sequence derives from a man in his thirties or forties in good health and CMV-seronegative. J is TRBJ1-4 and V is TRBV27; D not certain. Specimen: PBMCs. In nucleotides, the CDR3 is TGTGCCAGCAGTCCCGCCCGGGGTAAAAGTGGGGAAAAACTGTTTTTT. Residues: CASSPARGKSGEKLFF.